This T cell receptor (beta chain) was retrieved from a study of blood T cell repertoires in COVID-19. Study at large: Italy, Spain and the United States were the sources of the convalescent and acute COVID-19 samples. In each case, the material was cDNA or gDNA derived from T cells, B-cell-depleted T cells, or PBMCs.

CDR1 is SGHRS and CDR2 is YFSETQ in the germline V gene. Trimming pared 0 bases from V and 4 bases from J, leaving 8 bases between. There are 14 residues in the CDR3. Per the study methods: Nucleated cell number was recorded as an estimate derived from reference gene primer amplification. The data were produced by immunoSEQ multiplex PCR, yet TCRdb's version contains in-frame clones alone and is incomplete. That table supplies the V and J calls and clone size; D and trimming were determined from the DNA. The top ten clones hold around 3.5% of a sample with approximately 140,000 clones, approximately 86% of them seen once.

The sequence derives from a man in his 70s with acute or convalescent COVID-19. V is TRBV5-1 and J is TRBJ2-1; D might be TRBD1 (5 bases). Sequencing was carried out using peripheral blood. CDR3 DNA: TGCGCCAGCAGCTTGGGACAGCAATACAATGAGCAGTTCTTC. Its protein product is CASSLGQQYNEQFF. The variable domain in full, with the rest retrieved from reference TRBV5-1 and TRBJ2-1, is KAGVTQTPRYLIKTRGQQVTLSCSPISGHRSVSWYQQTPGQGLQFLFEYFSETQRNKGNFPGRFSGRQFSNSRSEMNVSTLELGDSALYLCASSLGQQYNEQFFGPGTRLTVL.